This TCR beta chain was retrieved from a study of T-cell memory formation after mild COVID-19. Study background: TCR clusters were mostly donor specific.

Findings and limits, study-wide: Most CD4+ clones that shrank were in CM and EM, while CD8+ ones turned up in EMRA.

TCRdb processed the 5' RACE reads anew with MiXCR; each CDR3 protein has one entry. The data contain 350,000 to 400,000 distinct CDR3 sequences, approximately 14% of them singletons. The sample holds a few counts of this clonotype. Its antigen is unidentified. The CDR3 has 14 amino acids. Trimming removed 5 bases at V and 5 bases at J, with 15 bases between. The germline gives CDR1 KGHSH, CDR2 LQKENI. The sequencing input was PBMCs or a T cell subset sorted from them (not recorded which). The receptor was derived from a man younger than 35 who had mild COVID-19 (a few samples of this study predate the infection). Cell type and time point are not known. V gene TRBV18 combines with J gene TRBJ2-5, with D possibly TRBD2 on 6 matching bases. CDR3 nucleotides: TGTGCCAGCTCAGTCGGCCTAGCGAGTGAGACCCAGTACTTC. Translating it yields CASSVGLASETQYF.